A single sample is the source of the 5 T cell receptor beta chains below, sequenced in a study of blood T cell repertoires in COVID-19. Assay used: immunoSEQ multiplex PCR; TCRdb lists only in-frame clones, some missing. Altogether about 64,000 clones are present, 80% to 90% being singletons, with the ten largest covering 40% to 55%. Sequenced: peripheral blood. The receptors shown here come from a woman aged 60 to 75 with COVID-19, enrolled during active disease.

V and J are TRBV7-9 and TRBJ2-3, with D tentatively TRBD1 (6 bases). In germline, CDR1 is SEHNR, CDR2 FQNEAQ (reference sequence). V lost 5 bases to trimming and J lost 0 bases, with 12 bases between them. This CDR3 has 15 residues. The CDR3 nucleotides are TGTGCCAGCAGCCCCCCCAGGGGCAGCACAGATACGCAGTATTTT. Translating gives CASSPPRGSTDTQYF.

This chain links TRBV5-1 with TRBJ2-3; 7 bases map to TRBD1. The CDR3 has 16 amino acids. V lost 0 bases to trimming and J lost 1 base; unmatched junction nucleotides: 5. The germline gives CDR1 SGHRS, CDR2 YFSETQ. CDR3 in amino acids: CASSLAGGSGTDTQYF. The CDR3 nucleotides read TGCGCCAGCAGCTTGGCAGGGGGTTCTGGCACAGATACGCAGTATTTT.

The chain joins TRBV14 to TRBJ2-5; 8 bases are a match to TRBD2. Germline CDR1 SGHDN, CDR2 FVKESK. The junction had 6 bases not matched to a gene; V was cut back by 5 bases and J by 4 bases. This CDR3 spans 14 amino acids. The CDR3 sequence is CASSSFGGGETQYF. CDR3 DNA: TGTGCCAGCAGCTCCTTCGGGGGGGGAGAGACCCAGTACTTC.

The chain is built from TRBV6-2 or TRBV6-3 and TRBJ1-1, with TRBD1 as a possible D gene (6 bases). V was shortened by 5 bases and J by 2 bases, with 18 bases between the two germline ends. CDR1 is MNHEY and CDR2 is SVGEGT in the germline V gene. The length of the CDR3 is 16 residues. In nucleotides, the CDR3 is TGTGCCAGCAGTACGGGACATTTCGAAGGTAACACTGAAGCTTTCTTT. It encodes CASSTGHFEGNTEAFF.

The chain links TRBV6-5 to TRBJ2-7, with 10 bases lining up with TRBD2. Germline-derived CDR1 and CDR2 are MNHEY and SVGAGI. The CDR3 runs to 13 residues. J lost 4 bases, V lost 6 bases, and 3 bases had no gene match. Here the CDR3 reads CASSRTSGYEQYF. The CDR3 DNA reads TGTGCCAGCAGCCGGACTAGCGGTTACGAGCAGTACTTC.